A single sample is the source of the 9 T cell receptor beta chains below, sequenced in a study of T cells in pancreatic ductal adenocarcinoma. Sequencing was performed with immunoSEQ multiplex PCR; in TCRdb, only in-frame clones are kept and a portion is missing. The data contain roughly 100,000 clones, over 90% of them singletons. Surgery without prior neoadjuvant therapy was the treatment of the selected pancreatic ductal adenocarcinoma patients. Input material: PBMCs. The source is a human donor with pancreatic ductal adenocarcinoma.

V and J are TRBV11-2 and TRBJ2-1; TRBD2 aligns across 8 bases. Germline CDR1 reads SGHAT; CDR2 reads FQNNGV. V shed 7 bases, J shed 7 bases, and the junction held 12 bases outside the gene matches. This CDR3 is built from 15 residues. The CDR3 region is CASNPGSIAGNEQFF. The CDR3 nucleotides are TGTGCCAGCAACCCAGGATCGATAGCGGGAAATGAGCAGTTCTTC.

This clone was observed a few times. The chain is built from TRBV30 and TRBJ1-1; 7 bases fit TRBD1. V lost 5 bases and J lost 0; bases outside the gene matches: 3. The CDR3 length is 13 residues. Per the germline V gene, CDR1 is GTSNPN and CDR2 is SVGIG (reference sequence). The CDR3 DNA is TGTGCCTGGGAGGGACAGATGAACACTGAAGCTTTCTTT. Its protein is CAWEGQMNTEAFF.

This clone appeared once. The V call is TRBV18, the J call TRBJ2-1; TRBD1 aligns across 9 bases. The CDR3 loop spans 16 amino acids. Germline lookup yields CDR1 KGHSH and CDR2 LQKENI. Trimming cost V 0 bases and J 1 base; bases outside gene matches: 1. This CDR3 reads CASSPPGQGSYNEQFF. The CDR3 DNA sequence: TGTGCCAGCTCACCACCCGGACAGGGGTCCTACAATGAGCAGTTCTTC.

This clone was seen a single time. The rearrangement uses TRBV4-1 and TRBJ2-7; possible D gene TRBD1, 6 bases. CDR1 is MGHRA, CDR2 YSYEKL, per germline. Trimming removed 5 bases from V and 5 bases from J, with 19 bases in between. CDR3 size: 15 residues. The DNA of the CDR3 is TGCGCCAGCAGCACGACCTGGCCAGGGGACAACGAGCAGTACTTC. This codes for CASSTTWPGDNEQYF.

This chain links TRBV5-4 with TRBJ2-3; D is unclear. In germline, CDR1 is SGHNT, CDR2 YYREEE (reference sequence). V was clipped by 0 bases and J by 5 bases, with 7 bases between them. This CDR3 spans 13 amino acids. CDR3 sequence reads: CASSLAGLDTQYF. In DNA, the CDR3 is TGTGCCAGCAGCTTGGCCGGTCTAGATACGCAGTATTTT.

This clone appeared a single time. V usage is TRBV15 and J usage is TRBJ2-7, with D hard to call. The germline CDR1 and CDR2 sequences are LNHNV and YYDKDF (reference sequence). V was cut by 1 base and J by 4 bases, with 14 bases left in between. This CDR3 region has 15 residues. As DNA, the CDR3 is TGTGCCACCAGCAGAGTAAGGCAGGCTGGGTACGAGCAGTACTTC. It encodes CATSRVRQAGYEQYF.

The sample holds one count of this clone. This chain uses TRBV19 with TRBJ2-6, with D possibly TRBD2 on 6 matching bases. This CDR3 has 17 amino acids. Trimming left V 3 bases short and J 1 base short, with 13 bases between. Germline-derived CDR1 and CDR2 are LNHDA and SQIVND (reference sequence). The CDR3, as DNA: TGTGCCAGTAGTATCAGACTAGGGGTTTCTGGGGCCAACGTCCTGACTTTC. Translated, it gives CASSIRLGVSGANVLTF.

The chain uses TRBV9 and TRBJ2-1; 12 bases match TRBD2. This CDR3 is built from 16 residues. Looked up from germline, CDR1 is SGDLS and CDR2 is YYNGEE. V shed 4 bases, J shed 4 bases, and the junction held 6 bases outside the gene matches. Here the CDR3 DNA reads TGTGCCAGCAGCACCCGACTAGCGGGAGTATACAATGAGCAGTTCTTC. Its protein product is CASSTRLAGVYNEQFF.

The chain couples TRBV28 to TRBJ1-1; D is possibly TRBD1 (6 bases). The CDR3 has 15 amino acids. The V end lost 5 bases, the J end lost 4 bases, and 17 bases lay between the germline ends. Germline CDR1 reads MDHEN; CDR2 reads SYDVKM. The CDR3 region has the DNA TGTGCCAGCAGTCCGAGGGGGGGGACCCGCACTGAAGCTTTCTTT. Translating it yields CASSPRGGTRTEAFF.